This T cell receptor beta chain originates from a study of technical replicates of blood from a few donors. This CDR3 spans 16 amino acids. V was pared by 5 bases and J by 5 bases, with 11 bases of the junction left unmatched. The germline V gene encodes CDR1 SGHVS and CDR2 FNYEAQ. The method was immunoSEQ multiplex PCR; TCRdb's version includes in-frame clones alone and lacks a portion of them. Here the sample spans 15,000 to 20,000 clones, around four fifths being singletons. The sequence derives from a human donor in good health. The sequencing sample was made of PBMCs. This chain uses TRBV7-6 with TRBJ2-5; 10 bases align to TRBD2. The CDR3 region is CASSKQASGRAETQYF. CDR3 nucleotide sequence: TGTGCCAGCAGCAAACAGGCGAGCGGGAGGGCTGAGACCCAGTACTTC. Full variable domain (rest looked up from reference TRBV7-6 and TRBJ2-5): GAGVSQSPRYKVTKRGQDVALRCDPISGHVSLYWYRQALGQGPEFLTYFNYEAQQDKSGLPNDRFSAERPEGSISTLTIQRTEQRDSAMYRCASSKQASGRAETQYFGPGTRLLVL.